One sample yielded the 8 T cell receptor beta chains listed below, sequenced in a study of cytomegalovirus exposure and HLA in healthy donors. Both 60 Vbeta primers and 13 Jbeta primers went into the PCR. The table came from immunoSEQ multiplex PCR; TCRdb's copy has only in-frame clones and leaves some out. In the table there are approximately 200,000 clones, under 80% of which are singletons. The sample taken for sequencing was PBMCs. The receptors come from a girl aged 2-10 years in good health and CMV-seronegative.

The CDR3 region is CASSEAGLAGGLADTQYF. The CDR3, as DNA: TGTGCCAGCAGTGAAGCGGGACTAGCGGGGGGGCTTGCAGATACGCAGTATTTT. The gene calls are TRBV2 and TRBJ2-3; 16 nucleotides match TRBD2. CDR1 and CDR2 (germline): SNHLY, FYNNEI. V dropped 0 bases and J dropped 4; count of bases not matched to a gene: 4. The CDR3 covers 18 residues.

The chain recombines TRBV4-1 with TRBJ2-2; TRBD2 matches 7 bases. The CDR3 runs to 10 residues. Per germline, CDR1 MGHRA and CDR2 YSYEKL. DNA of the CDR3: TGCGGCGCGGGGGCCGGGGAGCTGTTTTTT. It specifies CGAGAGELFF.

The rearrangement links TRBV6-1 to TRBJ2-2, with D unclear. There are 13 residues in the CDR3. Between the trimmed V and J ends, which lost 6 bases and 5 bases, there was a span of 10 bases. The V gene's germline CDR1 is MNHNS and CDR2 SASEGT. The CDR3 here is CASSGVGTGELFF. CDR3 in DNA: TGTGCCAGCAGCGGAGTCGGGACCGGGGAGCTGTTTTTT.

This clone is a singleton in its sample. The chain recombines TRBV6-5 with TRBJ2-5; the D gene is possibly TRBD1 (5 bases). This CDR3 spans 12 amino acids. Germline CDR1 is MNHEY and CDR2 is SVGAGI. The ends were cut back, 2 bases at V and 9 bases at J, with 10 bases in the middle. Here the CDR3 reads CASSYVGAAQYF. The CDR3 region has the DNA TGTGCCAGCAGTTACGTAGGGGCGGCCCAGTACTTC.

The CDR3 here is CASSEAAGQTAFF. DNA of the CDR3: TGTGCCAGCTCCGAGGCAGCCGGTCAGACGGCTTTCTTT. The chain has TRBV2 and TRBJ1-1; D is unresolved. The CDR3 is made up of 13 amino acids. The V end lost 8 bases, the J end lost 11 bases, and 21 bases lay between the germline ends. Germline CDR1 reads SNHLY; CDR2 reads FYNNEI.

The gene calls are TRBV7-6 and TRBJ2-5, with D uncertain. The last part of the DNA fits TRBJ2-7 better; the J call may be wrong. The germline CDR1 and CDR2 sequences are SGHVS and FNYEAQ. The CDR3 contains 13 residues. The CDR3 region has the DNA TGTGCCAGCAGCTTAGACCCCTCCTACGAGCAGTACTTC. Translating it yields CASSLDPSYEQYF.

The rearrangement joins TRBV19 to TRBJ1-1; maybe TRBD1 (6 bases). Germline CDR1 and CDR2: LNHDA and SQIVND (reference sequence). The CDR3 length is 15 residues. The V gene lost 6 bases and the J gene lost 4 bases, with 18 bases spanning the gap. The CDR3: CASSLSGGQGTEAFF. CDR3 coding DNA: TGTGCCAGTAGCCTCTCGGGGGGCCAGGGCACTGAAGCTTTCTTT.

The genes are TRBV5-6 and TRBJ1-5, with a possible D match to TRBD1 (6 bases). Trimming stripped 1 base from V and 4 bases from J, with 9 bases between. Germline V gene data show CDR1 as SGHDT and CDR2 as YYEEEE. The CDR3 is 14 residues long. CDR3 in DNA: TGTGCCAGCAGCTTGCAGGGGATGAATCAGCCCCAGCATTTT. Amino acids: CASSLQGMNQPQHF.